Listed below are T cell receptor beta chains from one sample, sequenced in a study of memory CD4+ T cells and cytomegalovirus serostatus. Libraries were prepared by immunoSEQ multiplex PCR; TCRdb keeps only in-frame clonotypes and omits some of them. The table has about 59,000 clones, roughly 77% seen once. The specimen was memory CD4+ T cells from blood. These TCRs come from an adult in good health and CMV-seronegative. Each CDR3 is given with its conserved first and last residue. D genes are given only for firm matches. Size is stated for part of the rows, as once, few or many counts, or as a class when the clone is expanded.

size	V	D	J	CDR3	DNA
-	TRBV2	TRBD1	TRBJ1-1	CASSDPGTGVRRTEAFF	TGTGCCAGCAGTGACCCCGGGACAGGGGTTAGAAGAACTGAAGCTTTCTTT
-	TRBV6-5	-	TRBJ1-1	CASSYVAGFTEAFF	TGTGCCAGCAGTTACGTCGCAGGGTTTACTGAAGCTTTCTTT
-	TRBV6-5	TRBD1	TRBJ1-3	CASSRTGAGNTIYF	TGTGCCAGCAGTAGGACAGGGGCTGGAAACACCATATATTTT
-	TRBV7-9	-	TRBJ2-7	CASSGLSEQYF	TGTGCCAGCAGCGGACTGTCCGAGCAGTACTTC
-	TRBV5-4	TRBD1	TRBJ2-3	CASSWDRGRSDTQYF	TGTGCCAGCAGCTGGGACAGGGGGCGCAGTGATACGCAGTATTTT
-	TRBV19	TRBD2	TRBJ2-7	CATSTRVTSGNRQYF	TGTGCCACCTCAACCCGGGTGACTAGCGGGAATCGGCAGTACTTC
-	TRBV7-8	TRBD1	TRBJ2-1	CASSLRDRAINEQFF	TGTGCCAGCAGCTTACGGGACAGGGCTATCAATGAGCAGTTCTTC
few	TRBV4-1	-	TRBJ1-2	CASSQERQGYGYTF	TGCGCCAGCAGCCAAGAGAGGCAGGGCTATGGCTACACCTTC
-	TRBV7-8	-	TRBJ1-4	CASSHRRLGEKLFF	TGTGCCAGCAGCCACAGGAGGCTGGGTGAGAAACTGTTTTTT
-	TRBV6-5	TRBD1	TRBJ1-2	CASNDRGRSYGYTF	TGTGCCAGCAATGACAGGGGGCGTAGCTATGGCTACACCTTC
-	TRBV4-3	-	TRBJ2-1	CASSQLARGNEQFF	TGCGCCAGCAGCCAACTAGCTCGGGGCAATGAGCAGTTCTTC
-	TRBV11-3	-	TRBJ1-2	CASSYRDLYYGYTF	TGTGCCAGCAGCTACAGGGACCTCTACTATGGCTACACCTTC
-	TRBV30	TRBD1	TRBJ2-5	CAWSRPGTVQETQYF	TGTGCCTGGTCTCGCCCCGGGACAGTCCAAGAGACCCAGTACTTC